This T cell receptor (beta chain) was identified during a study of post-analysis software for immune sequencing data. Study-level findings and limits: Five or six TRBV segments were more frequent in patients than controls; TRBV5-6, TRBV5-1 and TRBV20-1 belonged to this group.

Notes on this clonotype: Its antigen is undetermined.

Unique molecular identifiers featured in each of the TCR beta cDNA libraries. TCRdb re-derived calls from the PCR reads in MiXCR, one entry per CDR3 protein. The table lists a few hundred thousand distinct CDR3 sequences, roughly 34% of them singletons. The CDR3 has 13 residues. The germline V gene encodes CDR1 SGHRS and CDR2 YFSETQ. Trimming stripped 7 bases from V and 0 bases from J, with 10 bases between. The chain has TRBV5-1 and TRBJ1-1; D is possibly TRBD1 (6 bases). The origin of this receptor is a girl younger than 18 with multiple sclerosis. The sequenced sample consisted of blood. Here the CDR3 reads CASGGHLNTEAFF. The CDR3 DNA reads TGCGCCAGCGGGGGACATCTGAACACTGAAGCTTTCTTT.